The clone carrying this T cell receptor (beta chain) rates as medium-sized. What it recognizes is unknown. TCRdb reprocessed the 5' RACE reads with MiXCR, giving one entry per CDR3 protein. The data contain more than 20,000 distinct CDR3 sequences, nearly 6.5% of them singletons. The data belong to a study of spatial heterogeneity in lung cancer. Time point noted: sample taken at primary tumor resection. This CDR3 has 18 residues. Trimming shortened V by 4 bases and J by 3 bases, and 25 bases separated the two germline ends. Germline CDR1 MDHEN, CDR2 SYDVKM. Findings of the study overall: Quantities of ubiquitous and regional expanded TCRs paralleled ubiquitous and regional nonsynonymous mutations, respectively. For expanded intratumoral alpha and beta TCRs, counts tracked tumor mutation counts.

This chain connects TRBV28 to TRBJ2-7, with a possible D match to TRBD2 (6 bases). Sample: lung tumor tissue, taken at surgery. The sequence came from a male donor with early-stage non-small cell lung cancer. The CDR3 sequence is CASSSNYRGTGDFYEQYF. DNA for the CDR3: TGTGCCAGCAGTTCTAATTATCGAGGGACGGGAGATTTCTACGAGCAGTACTTC.